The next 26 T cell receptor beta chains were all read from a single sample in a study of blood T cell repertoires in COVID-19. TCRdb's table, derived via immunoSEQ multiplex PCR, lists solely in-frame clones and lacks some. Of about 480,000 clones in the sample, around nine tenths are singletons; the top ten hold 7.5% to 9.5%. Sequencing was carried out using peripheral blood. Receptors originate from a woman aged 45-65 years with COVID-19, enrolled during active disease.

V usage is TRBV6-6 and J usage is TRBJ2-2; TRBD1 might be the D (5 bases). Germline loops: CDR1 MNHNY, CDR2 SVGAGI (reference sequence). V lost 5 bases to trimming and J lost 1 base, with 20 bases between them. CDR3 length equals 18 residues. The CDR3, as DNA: TGTGCCAGCAGTCCTTCGCGTTCCAGGGTGGAGAACACCGGGGAGCTGTTTTTT. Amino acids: CASSPSRSRVENTGELFF.

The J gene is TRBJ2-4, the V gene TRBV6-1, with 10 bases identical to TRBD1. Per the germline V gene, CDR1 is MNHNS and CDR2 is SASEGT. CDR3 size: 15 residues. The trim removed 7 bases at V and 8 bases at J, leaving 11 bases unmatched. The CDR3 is CASTFPGQGRDIQYF. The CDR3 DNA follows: TGTGCCAGCACCTTTCCGGGACAGGGGAGGGACATTCAGTACTTC.

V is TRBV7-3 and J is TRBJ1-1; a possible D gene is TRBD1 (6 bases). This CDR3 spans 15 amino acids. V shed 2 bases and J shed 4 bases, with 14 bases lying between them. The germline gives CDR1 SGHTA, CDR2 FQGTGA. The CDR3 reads CASSLGRGEGTEAFF. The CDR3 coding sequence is TGTGCCAGCAGCTTAGGAAGGGGGGAGGGCACTGAAGCTTTCTTT.

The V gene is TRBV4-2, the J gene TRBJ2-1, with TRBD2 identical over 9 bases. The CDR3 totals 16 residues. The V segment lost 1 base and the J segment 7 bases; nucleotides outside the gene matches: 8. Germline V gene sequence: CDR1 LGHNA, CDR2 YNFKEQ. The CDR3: CASSQARGGARNEQFF. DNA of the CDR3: TGTGCCAGCAGCCAAGCACGCGGGGGGGCAAGGAATGAGCAGTTCTTC.

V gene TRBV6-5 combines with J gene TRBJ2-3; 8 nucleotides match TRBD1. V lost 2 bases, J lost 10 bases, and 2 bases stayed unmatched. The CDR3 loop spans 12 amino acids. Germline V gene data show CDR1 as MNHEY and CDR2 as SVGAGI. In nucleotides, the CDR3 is TGTGCCAGCAGTTACGGACAGGGTCCGCAGTATTTT. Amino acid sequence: CASSYGQGPQYF.

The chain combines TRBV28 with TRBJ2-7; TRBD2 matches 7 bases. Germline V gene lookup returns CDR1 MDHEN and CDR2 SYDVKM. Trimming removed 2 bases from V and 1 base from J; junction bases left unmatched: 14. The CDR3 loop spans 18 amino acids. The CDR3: CASSLGILGGSGSYEQYF. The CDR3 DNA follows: TGTGCCAGCAGTTTAGGTATTCTGGGGGGGTCAGGATCCTACGAGCAGTACTTC.

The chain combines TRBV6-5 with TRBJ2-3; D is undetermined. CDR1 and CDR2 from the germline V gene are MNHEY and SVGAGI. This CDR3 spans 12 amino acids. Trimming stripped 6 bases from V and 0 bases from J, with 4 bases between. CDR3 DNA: TGTGCCAGCAGGACTAGCACAGATACGCAGTATTTT. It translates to CASRTSTDTQYF.

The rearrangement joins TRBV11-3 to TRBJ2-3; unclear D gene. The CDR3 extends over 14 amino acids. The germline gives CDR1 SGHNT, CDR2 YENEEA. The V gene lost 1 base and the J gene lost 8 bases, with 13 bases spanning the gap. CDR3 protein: CASSLGSSVATQYF. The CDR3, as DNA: TGTGCCAGCAGCTTAGGGTCCAGCGTTGCTACGCAGTATTTT.

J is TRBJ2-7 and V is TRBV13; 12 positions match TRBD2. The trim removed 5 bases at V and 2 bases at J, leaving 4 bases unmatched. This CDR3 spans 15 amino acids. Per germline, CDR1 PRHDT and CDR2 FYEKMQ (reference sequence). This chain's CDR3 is CASSHRLAGAYEQYF. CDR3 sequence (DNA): TGTGCCAGCAGCCACCGACTAGCGGGGGCCTACGAGCAGTACTTC.

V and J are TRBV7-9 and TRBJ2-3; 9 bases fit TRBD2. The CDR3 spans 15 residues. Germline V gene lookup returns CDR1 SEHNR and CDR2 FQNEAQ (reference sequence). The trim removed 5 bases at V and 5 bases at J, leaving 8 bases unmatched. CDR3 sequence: CASSIGTSWEDTQYF. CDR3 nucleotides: TGTGCCAGCAGCATTGGGACTAGCTGGGAAGATACGCAGTATTTT. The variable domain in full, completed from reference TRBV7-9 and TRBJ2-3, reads DTGVSQNPRHKITKRGQNVTFRCDPISEHNRLYWYRQTLGQGPEFLTYFQNEAQLEKSRLLSDRFSAERPKGSFSTLEIQRTEQGDSAMYLCASSIGTSWEDTQYFGPGTRLTVL.

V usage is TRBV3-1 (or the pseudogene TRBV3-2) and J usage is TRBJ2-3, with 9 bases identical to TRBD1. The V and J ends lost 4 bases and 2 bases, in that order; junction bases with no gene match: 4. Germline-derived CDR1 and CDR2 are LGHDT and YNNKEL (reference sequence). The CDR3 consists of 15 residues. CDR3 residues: CASSLGQGYTDTQYF. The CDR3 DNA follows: TGTGCCAGCAGCCTCGGACAGGGGTACACAGATACGCAGTATTTT.

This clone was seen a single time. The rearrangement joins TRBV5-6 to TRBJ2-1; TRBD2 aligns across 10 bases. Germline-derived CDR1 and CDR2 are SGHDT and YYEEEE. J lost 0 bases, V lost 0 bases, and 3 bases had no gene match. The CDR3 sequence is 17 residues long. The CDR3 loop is CASSLALAGSSYNEQFF. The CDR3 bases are TGTGCCAGCAGCTTGGCACTAGCGGGGAGCTCCTACAATGAGCAGTTCTTC.

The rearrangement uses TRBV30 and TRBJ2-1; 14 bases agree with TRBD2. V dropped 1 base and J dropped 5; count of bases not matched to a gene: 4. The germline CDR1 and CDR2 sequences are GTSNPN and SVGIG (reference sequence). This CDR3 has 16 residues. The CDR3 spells CAWSGGTSGGHNEQFF. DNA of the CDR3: TGTGCCTGGAGTGGGGGGACTAGCGGGGGCCACAATGAGCAGTTCTTC.

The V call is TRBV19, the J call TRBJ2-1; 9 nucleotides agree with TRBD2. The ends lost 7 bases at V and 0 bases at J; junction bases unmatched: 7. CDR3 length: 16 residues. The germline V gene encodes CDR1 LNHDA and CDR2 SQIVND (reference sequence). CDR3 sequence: CASTGRGGPSYNEQFF. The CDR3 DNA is TGTGCCAGTACGGGGCGGGGGGGCCCCTCCTACAATGAGCAGTTCTTC.

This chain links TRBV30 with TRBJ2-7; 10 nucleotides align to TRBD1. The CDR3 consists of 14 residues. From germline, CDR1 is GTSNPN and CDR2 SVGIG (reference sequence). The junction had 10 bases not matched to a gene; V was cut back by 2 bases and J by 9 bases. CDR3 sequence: CAWSYGTGDSGQYF. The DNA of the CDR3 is TGTGCCTGGAGTTACGGGACAGGGGACTCCGGGCAGTACTTC.

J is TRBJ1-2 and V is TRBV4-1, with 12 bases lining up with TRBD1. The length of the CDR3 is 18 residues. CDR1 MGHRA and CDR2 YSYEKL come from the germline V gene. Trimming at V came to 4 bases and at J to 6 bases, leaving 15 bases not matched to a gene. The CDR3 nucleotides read TGCGCCAGCAGCCGGGGCCAGTACCGGGACAGGGGGCAGGATGGCTACACCTTC. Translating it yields CASSRGQYRDRGQDGYTF.

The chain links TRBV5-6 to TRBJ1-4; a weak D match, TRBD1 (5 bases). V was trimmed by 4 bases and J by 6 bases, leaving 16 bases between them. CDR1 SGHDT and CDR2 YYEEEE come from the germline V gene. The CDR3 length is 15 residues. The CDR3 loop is CASSIRVSGDEKLFF. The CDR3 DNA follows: TGTGCCAGCAGCATCAGGGTTTCGGGCGATGAAAAACTGTTTTTT.

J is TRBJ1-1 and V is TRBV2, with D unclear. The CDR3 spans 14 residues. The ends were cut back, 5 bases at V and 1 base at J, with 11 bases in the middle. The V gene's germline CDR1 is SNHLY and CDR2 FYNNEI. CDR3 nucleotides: TGTGCCAGCAGTTACGAGCGAAGGAACACTGAAGCTTTCTTT. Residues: CASSYERRNTEAFF. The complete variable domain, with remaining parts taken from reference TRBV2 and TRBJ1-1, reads EPEVTQTPSHQVTQMGQEVILRCVPISNHLYFYWYRQILGQKVEFLVSFYNNEISEKSEIFDDQFSVERPDGSNFTLKIRSTKLEDSAMYFCASSYERRNTEAFFGQGTRLTVV.

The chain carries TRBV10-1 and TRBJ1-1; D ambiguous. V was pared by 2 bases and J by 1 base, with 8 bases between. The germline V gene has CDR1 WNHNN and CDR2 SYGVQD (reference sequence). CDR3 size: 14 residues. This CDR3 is CASSEGGWNTEAFF. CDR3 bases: TGCGCCAGCAGTGAGGGCGGTTGGAACACTGAAGCTTTCTTT.

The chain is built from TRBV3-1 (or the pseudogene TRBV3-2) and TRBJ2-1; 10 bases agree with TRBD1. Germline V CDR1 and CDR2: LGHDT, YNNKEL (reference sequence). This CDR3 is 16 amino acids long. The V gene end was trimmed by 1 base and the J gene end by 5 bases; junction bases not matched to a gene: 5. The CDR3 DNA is TGTGCCAGCAGCCAAGGTTCCGGGACAGGGGACAATGAGCAGTTCTTC. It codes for CASSQGSGTGDNEQFF.

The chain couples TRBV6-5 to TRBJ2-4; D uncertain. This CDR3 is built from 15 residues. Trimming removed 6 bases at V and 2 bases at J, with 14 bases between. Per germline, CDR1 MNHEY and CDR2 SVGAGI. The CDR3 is CASRSTRVPKNIQYF. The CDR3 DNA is TGTGCCAGCAGATCCACCCGAGTGCCCAAAAACATTCAGTACTTC.

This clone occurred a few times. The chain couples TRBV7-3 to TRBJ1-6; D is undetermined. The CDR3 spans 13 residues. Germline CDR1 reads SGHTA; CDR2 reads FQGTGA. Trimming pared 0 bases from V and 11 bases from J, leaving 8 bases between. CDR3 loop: CASSLTRDAPLHF. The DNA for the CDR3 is TGTGCCAGCAGCTTAACTCGGGATGCACCCCTCCACTTT. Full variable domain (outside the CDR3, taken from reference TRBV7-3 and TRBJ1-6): GAGVSQTPSNKVTEKGKYVELRCDPISGHTALYWYRQSLGQGPEFLIYFQGTGAADDSGLPNDRFFAVRPEGSVSTLKIQRTERGDSAVYLCASSLTRDAPLHFGNGTRLTVT.

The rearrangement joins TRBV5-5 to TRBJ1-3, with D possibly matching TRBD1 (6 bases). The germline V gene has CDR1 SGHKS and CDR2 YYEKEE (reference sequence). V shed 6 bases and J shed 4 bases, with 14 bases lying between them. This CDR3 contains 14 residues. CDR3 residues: CASTNRVEGNTIYF. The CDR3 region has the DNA TGTGCCAGCACGAACAGGGTGGAAGGAAACACCATATATTTT.

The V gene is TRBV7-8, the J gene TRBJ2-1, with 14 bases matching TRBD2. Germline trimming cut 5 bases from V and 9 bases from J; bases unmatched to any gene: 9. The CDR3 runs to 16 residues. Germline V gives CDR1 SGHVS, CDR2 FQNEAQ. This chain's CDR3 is CASSPLTSGGASEQFF. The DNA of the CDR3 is TGTGCCAGCAGCCCTTTGACTAGCGGGGGGGCCAGTGAGCAGTTCTTC.

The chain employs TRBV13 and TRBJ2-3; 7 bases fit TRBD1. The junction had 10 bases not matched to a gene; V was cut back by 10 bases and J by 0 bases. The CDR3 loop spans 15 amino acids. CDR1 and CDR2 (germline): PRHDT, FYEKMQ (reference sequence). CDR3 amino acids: CATGGRTGSTDTQYF. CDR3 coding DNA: TGTGCCACAGGGGGACGGACGGGCAGCACAGATACGCAGTATTTT.

The CDR3 here is CASSPFRQVTEAFF. The CDR3, as DNA: TGTGCCAGCAGCCCTTTCCGACAAGTCACTGAAGCTTTCTTT. The V gene is TRBV11-2, the J gene TRBJ1-1; no definite D call. V lost 5 bases, J lost 4 bases, and 14 bases lay in between. The CDR3 is 14 residues long. Germline V gives CDR1 SGHAT, CDR2 FQNNGV.